The entry that follows covers one TCR beta chain sequence. CDR3 size: 12 residues. Looked up from germline, CDR1 is SEHNR and CDR2 is FQNEAQ (reference sequence). V gave up 4 bases and J gave up 6 bases, with 9 bases separating them. TCRdb processed the 5' RACE reads anew with MiXCR; each CDR3 protein has one entry. Found here are 400,000 to 650,000 distinct CDR3 sequences, about a fifth of them singletons; the top ten hold roughly a sixth. This record comes from a study of T cells after yellow fever vaccination. This specimen consisted of PBMCs, obtained approximately 22 days after the first yellow fever vaccination. The receptor was isolated from a man between 18 and 35 years old who received the YFV17D yellow fever vaccine. The rearrangement links TRBV7-9 to TRBJ1-2, with D hard to call. CDR3 coding DNA: TGTGCCAGCAGCTCCCCGACGGATGGCTACACCTTC. Protein sequence: CASSSPTDGYTF.